The rows below give T cell receptor beta chains drawn from one sample of a study of T cell repertoires in cytomegalovirus infection. TCRdb passed the reads through MiXCR, listing each CDR3 protein once. Seen here are about 530,000 distinct CDR3 sequences, approximately 26% observed once, and the top ten hold about 12%. The specimen sequenced was PBMCs. The source of these receptors is a human donor in good health (CMV status not recorded). Some clones in this sample may be carry-over from other donors' samples. Each CDR3 is given with its conserved first and last residue. Fields, in order: V gene, J gene, D gene, clone size, CDR3 DNA, CDR3 protein. A D gene is named only where the DNA matches it firmly. Clone size is shown for a subset of rows, as once, few, many or a class of expanded clone.

TRBV7-2	TRBJ2-3	-	many	TGTGCCAGCAGACTAGGGGGGCATAGCACAGATACGCAGTATTTT	CASRLGGHSTDTQYF
TRBV7-9	TRBJ2-5	-	-	TGTGCCAGCAGCCCCCCGGGGGGCGGAGGAGAGACCCAGTACTTC	CASSPPGGGGETQYF
TRBV28	TRBJ2-5	TRBD1	-	TGTGCCAGCACAGGGGGCGCGGGGGAGACCCAGTACTTC	CASTGGAGETQYF
TRBV12-3/TRBV12-4	TRBJ2-1	-	few	TGTGCCAGCAGTTTATCAGGGGCTAGCGAGAATGGGCAGTTCTTC	CASSLSGASENGQFF
TRBV7-2	TRBJ2-1	TRBD2	few	TGTGCCAGCAGCGGGGGACTAGCGGGAGTTTACGAGCAGTTCTTC	CASSGGLAGVYEQFF
TRBV7-9	TRBJ2-5	-	few	TGTGCCAGCAGCCTCCAATGGGGGTACGACCAAGAGACCCAGTACTTC	CASSLQWGYDQETQYF
TRBV4-2	TRBJ2-3	TRBD2	-	TGTGCCAGCAGGAGTCTAGCGGACCTTAGCACAGATACGCAGTATTTT	CASRSLADLSTDTQYF
TRBV3-1	TRBJ1-2	-	-	TGTGCCAGCAGCCAAAATACACCAAACTATGGCTACACCTTC	CASSQNTPNYGYTF
TRBV5-8	TRBJ1-1	-	few	TGTGCCAGCAGCCCGGGCATTTTGAACACTGAAGCTTTCTTT	CASSPGILNTEAFF
TRBV11-3	TRBJ2-2	TRBD2	-	TGTGCCAGCAGCTTAGAGGGTCTAGCGGGAACCGGGGAGCTGTTTTTT	CASSLEGLAGTGELFF
TRBV25-1	TRBJ2-7	-	-	TGTGCCAGCAGGGCCGTAGGAGAAGTGCAGTACTTC	CASRAVGEVQYF
TRBV23-1	TRBJ2-3	-	few	TGCGCCAGCAATGGGGAATGCGAAGCGGCGCAGTATTTT	CASNGECEAAQYF
TRBV7-6	TRBJ1-6	-	few	TGTGCCAGCAGCTTAGCAGGAACGAGGACCCTCCACTTT	CASSLAGTRTLHF
TRBV7-8	TRBJ2-5	-	many	TGTGCCAGCAGCACAGCGGACCTGCGGGAGACCCAGTACTTC	CASSTADLRETQYF
TRBV27	TRBJ1-1	-	few	TGTGCCAGCAGTTTATATCAGATAGGGGAGACCACTGAAGCTTTCTTT	CASSLYQIGETTEAFF
TRBV6-2/TRBV6-3	TRBJ1-5	-	few	TGTGCCAGCAGTTATAAGGGCCCCGGTCAGCCCCAGCATTTT	CASSYKGPGQPQHF
TRBV7-8	TRBJ2-1	TRBD2	-	TGTGCCAGCTTTGTGGGGACTAGCATCTCCAATGAGCAGTTCTTC	CASFVGTSISNEQFF
TRBV7-2	TRBJ2-7	-	many	TGTGCCAGCAGCCCGGGTACCATCACTAGTTTTAGCCACGAGCAGTACTTC	CASSPGTITSFSHEQYF
TRBV7-9	TRBJ2-2	-	once	TGTGCCAGCAGCTCTACAGGGTTGGCCGGGGAGCTGTTTTTT	CASSSTGLAGELFF
TRBV2	TRBJ2-5	-	few	TGTGCCAGCAGTGAACCCAGGACGTACCAAGAGACCCAGTACTTC	CASSEPRTYQETQYF
TRBV15	TRBJ1-4	-	few	TGTGCCACCAGCAGAGATAGGGGGGCCGAAAAACTGTTTTTT	CATSRDRGAEKLFF
TRBV7-9	TRBJ1-1	-	-	TGTGCCAGCAGCTCAGCTAACACTGAAGCTTTCTTT	CASSSANTEAFF
TRBV5-8	TRBJ1-5	-	-	TGTGCCAGCAACCCCCCGGGGTCCAGGGTGGGCAATCAGCCCCAGCATTTT	CASNPPGSRVGNQPQHF
TRBV2	TRBJ1-1	-	-	TGTGCCAGCAGTGCGATCGGCAGGGTGGGGAACACTGAAGCTTTCTTT	CASSAIGRVGNTEAFF
TRBV6-2/TRBV6-3	TRBJ2-5	-	few	TGTGCCAGCAGTTACCTCCCCGCAACGGTTCGTCTGGAGACCCAGTACTTC	CASSYLPATVRLETQYF
TRBV19	TRBJ2-3	-	few	TGTGCCAGTAGTATAGGGGATCTCAGTACAGATACGCAGTATTTT	CASSIGDLSTDTQYF
TRBV6-5	TRBJ1-6	-	-	TGTGCCAGCAACCTCGGGTATCCTAATTCACCCCTCCACTTT	CASNLGYPNSPLHF
TRBV29-1	TRBJ1-2	-	-	TGCAGTGGGTTTGGGGCGTTGCAAGGGAACTATGGCTACACCTTC	CSGFGALQGNYGYTF
TRBV18	TRBJ2-6	-	few	TGTGCCAGCTCACCAGTTGAAGGGCTTGGCGTCCTGACTTTC	CASSPVEGLGVLTF
TRBV6-4	TRBJ2-3	TRBD2	-	TGTGCCAGCAGCGGGAGGGCCACAGATACGCAGTATTTT	CASSGRATDTQYF
TRBV4-3	TRBJ2-7	-	-	TGCGCCAGCAGCCAGGGAGTGGCAGGGCCCCTCAGCGAGCAGTACTTC	CASSQGVAGPLSEQYF
TRBV12-3/TRBV12-4	TRBJ2-5	TRBD2	-	TGTGCCAGCCGGACTAGCGGGAGCGTAGAGACCCAGTACTTC	CASRTSGSVETQYF
TRBV12-3/TRBV12-4	TRBJ2-1	TRBD2	-	TGTGCCAGCAGCCCTAGCGGGACCTACAATGAGCAGTTCTTC	CASSPSGTYNEQFF
TRBV7-2	TRBJ2-3	-	many	TGTGCCAGCAGCCCGACCGTGGGGGGAAGCACAGATACGCAGTATTTT	CASSPTVGGSTDTQYF
TRBV7-9	TRBJ1-3	-	-	TGTGCCAGCAGCCCCCTTGCCCTTTCTACAGGAAACACCATATATTTT	CASSPLALSTGNTIYF
TRBV5-5	TRBJ1-1	TRBD1	-	TGTGCCAGCAGCTACGCTGGGACAGGGGTGTACACTGAAGCTTTCTTT	CASSYAGTGVYTEAFF
TRBV20-1	TRBJ2-3	TRBD2	-	TGCAGTGCTAGTCCAGCGGGGTTTAGCACAGATACGCAGTATTTT	CSASPAGFSTDTQYF
TRBV2	TRBJ1-2	-	-	TGTGCCAGCAGTGACACTTTATGGGGCTACACCTTC	CASSDTLWGYTF
TRBV5-1	TRBJ2-7	TRBD2	few	TGCGCCAGCAGCTTAACGGGGAGGGCCACCTACGAGCAGTACTTC	CASSLTGRATYEQYF
TRBV19	TRBJ2-5	-	-	TGTGCCAGTAGTACCAGAAGACTCGAGACCCAGTACTTC	CASSTRRLETQYF
TRBV7-2	TRBJ2-5	-	-	TGTGCCAGCCGTCGGTCAGTACAAGAGACCCAGTACTTC	CASRRSVQETQYF
TRBV5-6	TRBJ2-1	-	-	TGTGCCAGCAGCTTGGAGGCAGCGATATACAATGAGCAGTTCTTC	CASSLEAAIYNEQFF
TRBV20-1	TRBJ2-2	TRBD2	-	TGCAGTGCTAGAGATCTTGGGGGGGACACCGGGGAGCTGTTTTTT	CSARDLGGDTGELFF
TRBV6-1	TRBJ2-1	-	-	TGTGCCAGCAGCGCAGACAAAAATTACAATGAGCAGTTCTTC	CASSADKNYNEQFF
TRBV7-2	TRBJ1-2	-	many	TGTGCCAGCAGCCAAACACTGGACTATGGCTACACCTTC	CASSQTLDYGYTF